This record covers a single T cell receptor (beta chain). Allocation to cohorts depended on clinical history reported by the participants. The method was immunoSEQ multiplex PCR; TCRdb's version includes in-frame clones alone and lacks a portion of them. The sample records about 300,000 clones, 89% being singletons. This sample is drawn from a study of blood T cell repertoires in COVID-19. Study background: Sample material is recorded as cDNA or gDNA derived from T cells, B-cell-depleted T cells, or PBMCs.

CDR3 size: 15 residues. Trimming at V came to 5 bases and at J to 1 base, leaving 7 bases not matched to a gene. CDR1 SGDLS and CDR2 YYNGEE come from the germline V gene. The gene calls are TRBV9 and TRBJ1-2; 8 bases map to TRBD1. Sequencing was done on a sample of PBMCs or T cells enriched from blood (not recorded which). This TCR was sampled from a man in his sixties who had recovered from COVID-19. The CDR3: CASRYGTGRNYGYTF. The DNA for the CDR3 is TGTGCCAGCAGATACGGGACAGGTCGTAACTATGGCTACACCTTC. Filled out from reference TRBV9 and TRBJ1-2, the complete variable domain reads DSGVTQTPKHLITATGQRVTLRCSPRSGDLSVYWYQQSLDQGLQFLIQYYNGEERAKGNILERFSAQQFPDLHSELNLSSLELGDSALYFCASRYGTGRNYGYTFGSGTRLTVV.